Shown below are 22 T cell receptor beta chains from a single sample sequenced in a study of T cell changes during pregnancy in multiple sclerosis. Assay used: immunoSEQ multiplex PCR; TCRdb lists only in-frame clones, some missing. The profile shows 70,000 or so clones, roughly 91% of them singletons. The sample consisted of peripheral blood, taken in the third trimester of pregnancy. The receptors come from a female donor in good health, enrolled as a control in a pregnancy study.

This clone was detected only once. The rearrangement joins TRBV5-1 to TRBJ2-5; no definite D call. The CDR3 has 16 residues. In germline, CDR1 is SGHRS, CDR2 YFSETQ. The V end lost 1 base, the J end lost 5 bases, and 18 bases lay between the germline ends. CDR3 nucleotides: TGCGCCAGCAGCTTGAGCCAGCACCTAGATCGGGAGACCCAGTACTTC. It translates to CASSLSQHLDRETQYF.

The CDR3 DNA reads as TGTGCCAGCAGCCCGACGGGGTACGCTAACTATGGCTACACCTTC. As protein: CASSPTGYANYGYTF. This chain links TRBV5-4 with TRBJ1-2; D gene ambiguous. Trimming pared 4 bases from V and 0 bases from J, leaving 13 bases between. This CDR3 contains 15 residues. Germline lookup yields CDR1 SGHNT and CDR2 YYREEE (reference sequence). Full variable domain (outside the CDR3, taken from reference TRBV5-4 and TRBJ1-2): ETGVTQSPTHLIKTRGQQVTLRCSSQSGHNTVSWYQQALGQGPQFIFQYYREEENGRGNFPPRFSGLQFPNYSSELNVNALELDDSALYLCASSPTGYANYGYTFGSGTRLTVV.

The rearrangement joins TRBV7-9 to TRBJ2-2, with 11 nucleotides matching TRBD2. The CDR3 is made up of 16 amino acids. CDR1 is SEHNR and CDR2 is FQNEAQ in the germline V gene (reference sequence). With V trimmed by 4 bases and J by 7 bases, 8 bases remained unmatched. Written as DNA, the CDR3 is TGTGCCAGCAGCTCACCTAGCGGGGGGCTTGGCGGGGAGCTGTTTTTT. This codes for CASSSPSGGLGGELFF.

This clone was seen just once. The DNA of the CDR3 is TGTGCCATCAGCTCATCGGACAGGGGGTACACCGGGGAGCTGTTTTTT. It yields the protein CAISSSDRGYTGELFF. The chain links TRBV10-3 to TRBJ2-2; 10 bases fit TRBD1. Germline V lookup: CDR1 ENHRY, CDR2 SYGVKD. The J segment lost 3 bases and the V segment lost 6 bases, leaving 7 bases of the junction unmatched. This CDR3 contains 16 residues.

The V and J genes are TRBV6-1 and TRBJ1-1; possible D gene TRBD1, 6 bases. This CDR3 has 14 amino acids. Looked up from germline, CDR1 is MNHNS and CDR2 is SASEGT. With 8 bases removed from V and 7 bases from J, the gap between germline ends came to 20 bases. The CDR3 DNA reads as TGTGCCAGCCGACGGGGGGACAAGGGCTTTGAAGCTTTCTTT. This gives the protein CASRRGDKGFEAFF.

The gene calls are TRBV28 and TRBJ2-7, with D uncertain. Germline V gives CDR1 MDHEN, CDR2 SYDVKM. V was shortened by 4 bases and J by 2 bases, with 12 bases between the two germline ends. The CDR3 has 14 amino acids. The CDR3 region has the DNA TGTGCCAGCAGTTCAGCGACTCCAACCTACGAGCAGTACTTC. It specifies CASSSATPTYEQYF. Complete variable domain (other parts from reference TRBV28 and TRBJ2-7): DVKVTQSSRYLVKRTGEKVFLECVQDMDHENMFWYRQDPGLGLRLIYFSYDVKMKEKGDIPEGYSVSREKKERFSLILESASTNQTSMYLCASSSATPTYEQYFGPGTRLTVT.

The CDR3 DNA is TGTGCCAGCAGTCTACAGGGCTATGGCTACACCTTC. This codes for CASSLQGYGYTF. The J gene is TRBJ1-2, the V gene TRBV27; weak D call: TRBD1 (6 bases). This CDR3 has 12 residues. Germline V gives CDR1 MNHEY, CDR2 SMNVEV (reference sequence). Trimming took off 5 bases at V and 4 bases at J, with 8 bases between the two ends.

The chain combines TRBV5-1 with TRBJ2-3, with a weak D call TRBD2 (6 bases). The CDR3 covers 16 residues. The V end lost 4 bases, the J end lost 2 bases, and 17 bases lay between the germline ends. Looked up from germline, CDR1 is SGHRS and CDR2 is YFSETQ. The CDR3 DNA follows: TGCGCCAGCAGCCCCGGACGGCGGGGCGACACAGATACGCAGTATTTT. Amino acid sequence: CASSPGRRGDTDTQYF.

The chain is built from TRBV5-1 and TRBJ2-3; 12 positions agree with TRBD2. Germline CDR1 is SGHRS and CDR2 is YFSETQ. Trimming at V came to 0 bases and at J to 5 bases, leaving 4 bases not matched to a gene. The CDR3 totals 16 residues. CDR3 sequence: CASSLAPGLAGDTQYF. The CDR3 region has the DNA TGCGCCAGCAGCTTGGCCCCGGGACTAGCGGGAGATACGCAGTATTTT.

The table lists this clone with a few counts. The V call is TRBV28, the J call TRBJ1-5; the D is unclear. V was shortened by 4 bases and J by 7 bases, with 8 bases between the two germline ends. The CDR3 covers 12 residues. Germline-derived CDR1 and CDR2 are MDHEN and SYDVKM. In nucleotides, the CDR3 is TGTGCCAGCAGTTCCTATCGACAGCCCCAGCATTTT. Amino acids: CASSSYRQPQHF. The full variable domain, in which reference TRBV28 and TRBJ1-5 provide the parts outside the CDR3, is DVKVTQSSRYLVKRTGEKVFLECVQDMDHENMFWYRQDPGLGLRLIYFSYDVKMKEKGDIPEGYSVSREKKERFSLILESASTNQTSMYLCASSSYRQPQHFGDGTRLSIL.

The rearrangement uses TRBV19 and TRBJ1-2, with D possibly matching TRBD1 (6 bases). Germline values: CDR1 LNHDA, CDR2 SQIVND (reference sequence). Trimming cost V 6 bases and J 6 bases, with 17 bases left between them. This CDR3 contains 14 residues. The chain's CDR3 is CASSQGPKKDGYTF. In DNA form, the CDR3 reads TGTGCCAGTAGCCAGGGGCCAAAAAAGGATGGCTACACCTTC.

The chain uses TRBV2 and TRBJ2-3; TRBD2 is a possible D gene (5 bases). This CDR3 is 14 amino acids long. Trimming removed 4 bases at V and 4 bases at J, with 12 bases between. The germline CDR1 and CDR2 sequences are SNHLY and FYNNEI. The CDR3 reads CASSGGSSADTQYF. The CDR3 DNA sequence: TGTGCCAGCAGTGGAGGGAGTAGCGCAGATACGCAGTATTTT.

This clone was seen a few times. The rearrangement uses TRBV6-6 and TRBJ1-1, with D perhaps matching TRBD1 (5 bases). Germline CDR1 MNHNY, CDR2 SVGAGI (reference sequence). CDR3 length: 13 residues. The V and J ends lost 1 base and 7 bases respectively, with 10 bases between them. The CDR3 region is CASSYLDTNEAFF. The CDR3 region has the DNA TGTGCCAGCAGTTACTTGGACACCAATGAAGCTTTCTTT.

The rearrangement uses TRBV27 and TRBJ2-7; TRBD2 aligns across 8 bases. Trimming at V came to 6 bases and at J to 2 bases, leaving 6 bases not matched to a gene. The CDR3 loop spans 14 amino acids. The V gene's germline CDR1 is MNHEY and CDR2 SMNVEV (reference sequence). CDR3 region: CASRVAGPAYEQYF. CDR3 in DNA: TGTGCCAGCAGGGTAGCGGGACCGGCCTACGAGCAGTACTTC.

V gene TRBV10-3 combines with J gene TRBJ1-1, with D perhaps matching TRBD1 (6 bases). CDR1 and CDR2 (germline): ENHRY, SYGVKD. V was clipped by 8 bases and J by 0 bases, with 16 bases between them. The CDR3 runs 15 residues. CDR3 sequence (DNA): TGTGCCATCCAAGGACAGAAGACTTTGAACACTGAAGCTTTCTTT. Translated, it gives CAIQGQKTLNTEAFF.

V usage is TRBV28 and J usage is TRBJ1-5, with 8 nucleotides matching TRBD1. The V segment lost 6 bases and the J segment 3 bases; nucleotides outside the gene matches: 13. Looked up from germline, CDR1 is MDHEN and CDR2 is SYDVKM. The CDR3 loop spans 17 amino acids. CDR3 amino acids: CASSPPTGAFHNQPQHF. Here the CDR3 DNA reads TGTGCCAGCAGCCCCCCGACAGGGGCCTTCCACAATCAGCCCCAGCATTTT.

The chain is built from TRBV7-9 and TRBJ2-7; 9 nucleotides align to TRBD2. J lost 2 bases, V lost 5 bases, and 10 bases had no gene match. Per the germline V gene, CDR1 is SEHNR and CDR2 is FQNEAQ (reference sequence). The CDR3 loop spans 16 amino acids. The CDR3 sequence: CASSPVGAGGPYEQYF. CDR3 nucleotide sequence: TGTGCCAGCAGCCCTGTTGGGGCGGGAGGGCCCTACGAGCAGTACTTC.

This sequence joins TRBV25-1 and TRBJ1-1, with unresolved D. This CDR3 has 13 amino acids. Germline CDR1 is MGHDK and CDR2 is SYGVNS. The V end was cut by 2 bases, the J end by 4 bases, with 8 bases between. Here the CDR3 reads CASSEVGSTEAFF. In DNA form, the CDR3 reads TGTGCCAGCAGTGAAGTGGGCAGCACTGAAGCTTTCTTT.

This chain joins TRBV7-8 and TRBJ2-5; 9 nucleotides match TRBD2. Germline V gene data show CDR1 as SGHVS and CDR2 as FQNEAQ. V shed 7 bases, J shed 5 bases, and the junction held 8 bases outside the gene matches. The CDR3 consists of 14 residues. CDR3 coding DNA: TGTGCCAGCATCGCGGGAGGGACTCTTGAGACCCAGTACTTC. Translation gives CASIAGGTLETQYF.

CDR3 sequence reads: CASSGEDATNEKLFF. The CDR3 coding sequence is TGCGCCAGCAGCGGGGAGGACGCAACTAATGAAAAACTGTTTTTT. The rearrangement links TRBV5-1 to TRBJ1-4; D is undetermined. Looked up from germline, CDR1 is SGHRS and CDR2 is YFSETQ. V lost 4 bases, J lost 0 bases, and 10 bases lay in between. The length of the CDR3 is 15 residues.

The CDR3, as DNA: TGTGCCAGCAGACCGGACAGGGGGCGCCCAGATACGCAGTATTTT. This encodes CASRPDRGRPDTQYF. V gene TRBV28 combines with J gene TRBJ2-3, with 11 positions matching TRBD1. V was clipped by 6 bases and J by 4 bases; unmatched bases: 6. The CDR3 extends over 15 amino acids. Germline assignment: CDR1 MDHEN and CDR2 SYDVKM.

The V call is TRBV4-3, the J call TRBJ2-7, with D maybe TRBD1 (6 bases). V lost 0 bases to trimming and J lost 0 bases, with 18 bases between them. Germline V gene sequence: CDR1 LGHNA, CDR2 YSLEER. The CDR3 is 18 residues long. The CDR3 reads CASSQDALQGITSYEQYF. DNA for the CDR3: TGCGCCAGCAGCCAAGACGCCCTCCAGGGGATCACCTCCTACGAGCAGTACTTC.